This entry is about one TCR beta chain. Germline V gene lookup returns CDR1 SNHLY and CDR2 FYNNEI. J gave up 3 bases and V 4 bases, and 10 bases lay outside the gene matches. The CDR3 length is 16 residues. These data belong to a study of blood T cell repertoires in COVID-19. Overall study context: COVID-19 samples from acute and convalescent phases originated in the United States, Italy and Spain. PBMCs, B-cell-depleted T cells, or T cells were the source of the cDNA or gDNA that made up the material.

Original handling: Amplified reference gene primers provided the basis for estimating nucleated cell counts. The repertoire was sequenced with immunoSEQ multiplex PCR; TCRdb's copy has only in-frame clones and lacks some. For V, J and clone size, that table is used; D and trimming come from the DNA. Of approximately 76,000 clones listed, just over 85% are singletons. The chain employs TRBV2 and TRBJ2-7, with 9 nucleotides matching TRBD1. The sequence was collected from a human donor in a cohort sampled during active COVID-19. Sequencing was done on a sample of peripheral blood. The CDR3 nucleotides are TGTGCCAGCAGTGGGCCTGGGACAGGGAATGGCTACGAGCAGTACTTC. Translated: CASSGPGTGNGYEQYF.